This entry lists 26 T cell receptor beta chains sequenced from one sample in a study of graft-versus-host responses after intestinal transplantation. The culture paired approximately 200,000 irradiated violet-dye-labeled stimulators with approximately 200,000 CFSE-labeled responders. Clones were read by immunoSEQ multiplex PCR, and TCRdb kept only the in-frame ones, dropping some. Of approximately 10,000 clones listed, roughly 38% are singletons. The sequences come from alloreactive CD8+ T cells from a mixed lymphocyte reaction culture, collected before intestinal transplant. Regarding subset: CFSE-low proliferating T cells sorted from approximately 6-day pre-transplant mixed lymphocyte reaction (GvH or HvG direction). The receptors were sampled from a human patient who received an intestinal transplant.

This clone was found a few times. The chain has TRBV4-1 and TRBJ1-2, with 9 bases fitting TRBD1. CDR3 length: 15 amino acids. Germline V gene sequence: CDR1 MGHRA, CDR2 YSYEKL. The V segment lost 4 bases and the J segment 4 bases; nucleotides outside the gene matches: 7. In DNA form, the CDR3 reads TGCGCCAGCAGCCCATGGGACAGGGATTCCTATGGCTACACCTTC. Protein product: CASSPWDRDSYGYTF.

The CDR3 loop reads CASSYSSYNEQFF. The CDR3 coding sequence is TGTGCCAGCAGTTACAGCTCCTACAATGAGCAGTTCTTC. This chain connects TRBV28 to TRBJ2-1; D is uncertain. V lost 4 bases, J lost 0 bases, and 4 bases lay in between. Germline CDR1 reads MDHEN; CDR2 reads SYDVKM. CDR3 size: 13 residues.

The table lists this clone with a few counts. The rearrangement uses TRBV29-1 and TRBJ1-1; the match to TRBD1 covers 7 bases. Germline V gives CDR1 SQVTM, CDR2 ANQGSEA. There are 13 residues in the CDR3. Unmatched junction bases numbered 7, after V lost 6 bases and J lost 3 bases. CDR3: CSVQGRGYTEAFF. For the CDR3, the DNA is TGCAGCGTCCAGGGCAGGGGGTACACTGAAGCTTTCTTT.

This clone has only a few counts. The chain links TRBV9 to TRBJ1-2; possibly TRBD1 for D (5 bases). The CDR3 consists of 13 residues. CDR1 and CDR2 from the germline V gene are SGDLS and YYNGEE. V was cut by 2 bases and J by 5 bases, with 10 bases left in between. The CDR3 here is CASSVSQDYGYTF. For the CDR3, the DNA is TGTGCCAGCAGCGTCTCACAGGATTATGGCTACACCTTC. Together with reference TRBV9 and TRBJ1-2, the CDR3 gives the full variable domain: DSGVTQTPKHLITATGQRVTLRCSPRSGDLSVYWYQQSLDQGLQFLIQYYNGEERAKGNILERFSAQQFPDLHSELNLSSLELGDSALYFCASSVSQDYGYTFGSGTRLTVV.

The rearrangement uses TRBV4-2 and TRBJ2-3; TRBD2 matches at 14 bases. V dropped 2 bases and J dropped 4; count of bases not matched to a gene: 2. The CDR3 runs to 16 residues. The germline gives CDR1 LGHNA, CDR2 YNFKEQ. This CDR3 reads CASSQKTSGGADTQYF. CDR3 coding DNA: TGTGCCAGCAGCCAAAAGACTAGCGGGGGGGCAGATACGCAGTATTTT.

The gene calls are TRBV30 and TRBJ1-1; 10 nucleotides line up with TRBD1. V gave up 7 bases and J gave up 4 bases; unmatched junction bases: 6. The V gene's germline CDR1 is GTSNPN and CDR2 SVGIG (reference sequence). The length of the CDR3 is 13 residues. In nucleotides, the CDR3 is TGTGCCTCCCAAGGGGACAGGGGCACTGAAGCTTTCTTT. This translates into CASQGDRGTEAFF.

This clone was seen only a few times. Here the CDR3 DNA reads TGTGCCAGCAGCTTATTCAGGGGATCAGCCCCCCAGCATTTT. This sequence encodes CASSLFRGSAPQHF. The chain combines TRBV7-6 with TRBJ1-5; D might be TRBD1 (6 bases). This CDR3 spans 14 amino acids. Trimming removed 2 bases at V and 10 bases at J, with 15 bases between. Germline V gene data show CDR1 as SGHVS and CDR2 as FNYEAQ.

The J gene is TRBJ1-1, the V gene TRBV10-2, with a possible D match to TRBD1 (5 bases). Germline CDR1 WSHSY, CDR2 SAAADI. V was shortened by 0 bases and J by 10 bases, with 15 bases between the two germline ends. This CDR3 has 14 amino acids. In DNA form, the CDR3 reads TGCGCCAGCAGTGAGTCGGGGGGAGGAGACGGAGCTTTCTTT. This gives the protein CASSESGGGDGAFF.

By share, this clone ranks as medium-sized. V usage is TRBV5-4 and J usage is TRBJ2-7; 8 positions match TRBD2. The CDR3 has 14 residues. Trimming at V came to 2 bases and at J to 3 bases, leaving 4 bases not matched to a gene. CDR1 and CDR2 from the germline V gene are SGHNT and YYREEE (reference sequence). CDR3 region: CASSFGTSGYEQYF. DNA of the CDR3: TGTGCCAGCAGCTTTGGAACTAGCGGCTACGAGCAGTACTTC. Full variable domain (outside the CDR3, taken from reference TRBV5-4 and TRBJ2-7): ETGVTQSPTHLIKTRGQQVTLRCSSQSGHNTVSWYQQALGQGPQFIFQYYREEENGRGNFPPRFSGLQFPNYSSELNVNALELDDSALYLCASSFGTSGYEQYFGPGTRLTVT.

The chain employs TRBV9 and TRBJ2-2, with D uncertain. The germline V gene has CDR1 SGDLS and CDR2 YYNGEE. Trimming removed 0 bases from V and 4 bases from J, with 4 bases in between. CDR3 length: 13 residues. The chain's CDR3 is CASSVVSTGELFF. CDR3 nucleotides: TGTGCCAGCAGCGTAGTATCCACCGGGGAGCTGTTTTTT. Full variable domain (remainder filled in from reference TRBV9 and TRBJ2-2): DSGVTQTPKHLITATGQRVTLRCSPRSGDLSVYWYQQSLDQGLQFLIQYYNGEERAKGNILERFSAQQFPDLHSELNLSSLELGDSALYFCASSVVSTGELFFGEGSRLTVL.

This rearrangement joins TRBV28 to TRBJ2-7; tentative D call: TRBD1 (5 bases). The germline gives CDR1 MDHEN, CDR2 SYDVKM. The CDR3 contains 15 residues. The V and J ends lost 6 bases and 6 bases respectively, with 21 bases between them. The CDR3 nucleotides read TGTGCCAGCAGCCCTCGGATGGGGCTTAGCTCCGAGCAGTACTTC. It codes for CASSPRMGLSSEQYF.

For the CDR3, the DNA is TGTGCCAGCAGTTTCGTCCCCCCGCGACTGTTCACAGATACGCAGTATTTT. Its protein product is CASSFVPPRLFTDTQYF. The chain recombines TRBV28 with TRBJ2-3, with D uncertain. V shed 3 bases and J shed 2 bases, with 18 bases lying between them. Germline lookup yields CDR1 MDHEN and CDR2 SYDVKM. CDR3 length: 17 amino acids.

The chain carries TRBV6-5 and TRBJ1-2, with a weak D call TRBD1 (6 bases). The CDR3 runs 16 residues. In germline, CDR1 is MNHEY, CDR2 SVGAGI. Trimming removed 1 base at V and 2 bases at J, with 14 bases between. This chain's CDR3 is CASSYYRDKQNYGYTF. The CDR3 coding sequence is TGTGCCAGCAGTTACTACCGGGACAAACAGAACTATGGCTACACCTTC.

The chain couples TRBV6-4 to TRBJ2-1, with 12 bases aligning to TRBD2. CDR1 is MRHNA, CDR2 SNTAGT, per germline. V shed 0 bases, J shed 6 bases, and the junction held 0 bases outside the gene matches. The CDR3 spans 15 residues. CDR3 nucleotide sequence: TGTGCCAGCAGTGACTCGACTAGCGGGAGCAATGAGCAGTTCTTC. This encodes CASSDSTSGSNEQFF.

V usage is TRBV6-1 and J usage is TRBJ1-5; 7 nucleotides line up with TRBD1. The CDR3 spans 13 residues. V was clipped by 5 bases and J by 6 bases; unmatched bases: 4. The V gene's germline CDR1 is MNHNS and CDR2 SASEGT. CDR3 region: CASSTGEGQPQHF. CDR3 in DNA: TGTGCCAGCAGTACAGGGGAAGGTCAGCCCCAGCATTTT.

The gene calls are TRBV11-2 and TRBJ2-1, with 7 bases that match TRBD1. V dropped 3 bases and J dropped 12; count of bases not matched to a gene: 11. Looked up from germline, CDR1 is SGHAT and CDR2 is FQNNGV. This CDR3 has 14 amino acids. The CDR3 DNA follows: TGTGCCAGCAGCTTCTTCGGTAAGGGGGCTGGGCAGTTCTTC. This encodes CASSFFGKGAGQFF.

In its sample, this clone was seen a few times. The rearrangement uses TRBV2 and TRBJ2-3, with TRBD2 identical over 11 bases. The CDR3 has 17 amino acids. V was clipped by 6 bases and J by 0 bases; unmatched bases: 8. CDR1 and CDR2 from the germline V gene are SNHLY and FYNNEI. This CDR3 reads CASRPLAGGSSTDTQYF. CDR3 bases: TGTGCCAGCAGGCCTCTAGCGGGGGGTTCTAGCACAGATACGCAGTATTTT.

The V gene is TRBV28, the J gene TRBJ2-3; TRBD1 might be the D (6 bases). The germline V gene encodes CDR1 MDHEN and CDR2 SYDVKM. The CDR3 spans 17 residues. Between the trimmed V and J ends, which lost 1 base and 2 bases, there was a span of 16 bases. CDR3 DNA: TGTGCCAGCAGTTTATTCCAGTCAGGGGTTTACACAGATACGCAGTATTTT. Translated: CASSLFQSGVYTDTQYF.

This chain uses TRBV5-1 with TRBJ1-2; D call uncertain. The CDR3 runs to 16 residues. Germline loops: CDR1 SGHRS, CDR2 YFSETQ. V was shortened by 4 bases and J by 4 bases, with 20 bases between the two germline ends. CDR3 residues: CASSRRSIGFFYGYTF. In DNA form, the CDR3 reads TGCGCCAGCAGCCGACGGAGTATCGGTTTTTTCTATGGCTACACCTTC.

The rearrangement joins TRBV28 to TRBJ2-7, with 9 bases fitting TRBD1. The CDR3 is 16 residues long. Germline V gene lookup returns CDR1 MDHEN and CDR2 SYDVKM. V shed 4 bases, J shed 2 bases, and the junction held 9 bases outside the gene matches. The CDR3 spells CASSSNTGGHPYEQYF. The DNA of the CDR3 is TGTGCCAGCAGTTCCAACACAGGGGGCCATCCCTACGAGCAGTACTTC.

The genes are TRBV2 and TRBJ2-5; 13 bases match TRBD2. The germline V gene encodes CDR1 SNHLY and CDR2 FYNNEI. This CDR3 contains 16 residues. The V gene end was trimmed by 6 bases and the J gene end by 5 bases; junction bases not matched to a gene: 9. The CDR3: CASRDLLAGGSETQYF. CDR3 DNA sequence: TGTGCCAGCAGGGATTTACTAGCGGGAGGGTCCGAGACCCAGTACTTC.

The sample holds a few counts of this clone. CDR3 loop: CASTPVGGSFFTDTQYF. CDR3 bases: TGTGCCAGCACCCCAGTAGGGGGTAGTTTCTTTACAGATACGCAGTATTTT. The V and J genes are TRBV7-9 and TRBJ2-3; D may be TRBD1 (6 bases). Trimming took 7 bases from V and 3 from J, leaving 23 bases between them. The CDR3 spans 17 residues. Germline V CDR1 and CDR2: SEHNR, FQNEAQ (reference sequence).

The chain recombines TRBV11-2 with TRBJ2-7, with D tentatively TRBD2 (6 bases). Germline CDR1 SGHAT, CDR2 FQNNGV. CDR3 length equals 14 residues. Deletions cut 3 bases from V and 1 base from J, with 10 bases between. CDR3 amino acids: CASSFGRGSYEQYF. Written as DNA, the CDR3 is TGTGCCAGCAGCTTCGGACGGGGGTCCTACGAGCAGTACTTC.

The chain employs TRBV7-3 and TRBJ2-3; the match to TRBD2 covers 10 bases. The germline V gene has CDR1 SGHTA and CDR2 FQGTGA. The CDR3 contains 17 residues. The junction had 7 bases not matched to a gene; V was cut back by 2 bases and J by 2 bases. The CDR3 here is CASSLGASGGLTDTQYF. The CDR3, as DNA: TGTGCCAGCAGCTTAGGGGCTAGCGGGGGCCTCACAGATACGCAGTATTTT.

This clone was recorded a few times. V is TRBV19 and J is TRBJ2-7; 11 nucleotides align to TRBD1. Germline V gives CDR1 LNHDA, CDR2 SQIVND (reference sequence). V lost 10 bases and J lost 4; bases outside the gene matches: 3. The CDR3 length is 12 residues. CDR3 sequence: CATGQGAYEQYF. The CDR3 bases are TGTGCCACCGGACAGGGGGCTTACGAGCAGTACTTC.

The chain joins TRBV6-1 to TRBJ2-1; D is possibly TRBD2 (6 bases). V lost 3 bases and J 0 bases, leaving 9 bases between the germline ends. The CDR3 has 15 amino acids. Per germline, CDR1 MNHNS and CDR2 SASEGT. The CDR3 reads CASSEDYFSYNEQFF. The DNA for the CDR3 is TGTGCCAGCAGTGAGGACTATTTCTCCTACAATGAGCAGTTCTTC.